The sequence of this T cell receptor (beta chain) was determined in a study of T cell repertoires in cytomegalovirus infection. In this sample, this clonotype turned up a few times. The antigen is unknown. Whole-study results and caveats: Dominating the ex vivo response were HLA-C-restricted CMV-specific TCR beta clonotypes.

In germline, CDR1 is MNHNS, CDR2 SASEGT. V was cut by 5 bases and J by 5 bases, with 10 bases left in between. This CDR3 is built from 13 residues. MiXCR, applied by TCRdb to the reads, yields one record per CDR3 protein. Of roughly 720,000 distinct CDR3 sequences listed, roughly a third are singletons. The sequencing sample was made of PBMCs. This clonotype was sampled from a human donor in good health (CMV status not recorded). Some clones in this sample may be carry-over from other donors' samples. V gene TRBV6-1 combines with J gene TRBJ2-1, with D unclear. The CDR3 DNA reads TGTGCCAGCAGTTCATCATATAACAATGAGCAGTTCTTC. This codes for CASSSSYNNEQFF.